The next 11 T cell receptor beta chains were all read from a single sample in a study of cytomegalovirus exposure and HLA in healthy donors. Profiling relied on immunoSEQ multiplex PCR, and the TCRdb table lists in-frame clones only, not all of them. Found here are roughly 220,000 clones, approximately 80% of them singletons; the top ten hold over 12%. The sequencing sample was made of PBMCs. Receptor source: a woman younger than 45 in good health and CMV-seropositive.

In its sample, this clone was seen a few times. V gene TRBV10-3 combines with J gene TRBJ2-1; perhaps TRBD1 as D (5 bases). The CDR3 spans 12 residues. Germline V gives CDR1 ENHRY, CDR2 SYGVKD. The V end lost 6 bases, the J end lost 7 bases, and 10 bases lay between the germline ends. This chain's CDR3 is CAIRSDRNEQFF. The CDR3 DNA reads as TGTGCCATCAGGAGTGACAGAAATGAGCAGTTCTTC.

The chain couples TRBV5-1 to TRBJ1-4; TRBD1 matches 8 bases. V lost 0 bases to trimming and J lost 6 bases; unmatched junction nucleotides: 7. Germline loops: CDR1 SGHRS, CDR2 YFSETQ. The CDR3 sequence is 16 residues long. The CDR3 reads CASSLGTGTRDEKLFF. CDR3 bases: TGCGCCAGCAGCTTGGGGACAGGGACTCGGGATGAAAAACTGTTTTTT.

This clone was seen a few times. V gene TRBV30 combines with J gene TRBJ2-7; weak D call: TRBD2 (6 bases). V lost 3 bases and J 2 bases, leaving 14 bases between the germline ends. This CDR3 is built from 14 residues. Germline values: CDR1 GTSNPN, CDR2 SVGIG (reference sequence). The CDR3: CAWSRDSSTYEQYF. The CDR3 DNA reads TGTGCCTGGAGCCGGGACTCCTCGACCTACGAGCAGTACTTC.

The gene calls are TRBV28 and TRBJ1-5, with D possibly TRBD1 on 5 matching bases. The germline V gene encodes CDR1 MDHEN and CDR2 SYDVKM. The V end lost 8 bases, the J end lost 7 bases, and 27 bases lay between the germline ends. CDR3 length equals 17 residues. The CDR3 nucleotides read TGTGCCAGCCAAACCGGTAGGGGTGGTGGGCTTTGGCAGCCCCAGCATTTT. Translating it yields CASQTGRGGGLWQPQHF.

V and J are TRBV6-6 and TRBJ2-7, with TRBD2 matching 8 bases. The CDR3 length is 15 residues. J lost 4 bases, V lost 6 bases, and 11 bases had no gene match. CDR1 is MNHNY, CDR2 SVGAGI, per germline (reference sequence). The CDR3 loop reads CASSSGGGAWYEQYF. The CDR3 nucleotides read TGTGCCAGCAGCTCCGGGGGGGGCGCTTGGTACGAGCAGTACTTC.

The V call is TRBV5-6, the J call TRBJ1-2; D is possibly TRBD1 (6 bases). Germline CDR1 and CDR2: SGHDT and YYEEEE. This CDR3 is 15 amino acids long. Between the trimmed V and J ends, which lost 5 bases and 4 bases, there was a span of 18 bases. In nucleotides, the CDR3 is TGTGCCAGCAGGCCCGGGTCAGGGGCACTCTATGGCTACACCTTC. Protein product: CASRPGSGALYGYTF.

This chain links TRBV9 with TRBJ2-2, with 9 bases aligning to TRBD2. Trimming removed 3 bases from V and 3 bases from J; junction bases left unmatched: 9. The CDR3 is 17 residues long. Germline V gives CDR1 SGDLS, CDR2 YYNGEE. This chain's CDR3 is CASSDPTSGWDTGELFF. The DNA of the CDR3 is TGTGCCAGCAGCGACCCCACTAGCGGGTGGGACACCGGGGAGCTGTTTTTT.

The chain couples TRBV7-3 to TRBJ2-7; D gene unclear. Deletions cut 1 base from V and 5 bases from J, with 12 bases between. The germline CDR1 and CDR2 sequences are SGHTA and FQGTGA. This CDR3 comprises 14 residues. The CDR3 sequence: CASSLSRADHEQYF. The CDR3 DNA follows: TGTGCCAGCAGCTTAAGTCGGGCCGACCACGAGCAGTACTTC.

This chain uses TRBV5-6 with TRBJ2-7; D might be TRBD1 or TRBD2, each matching 5 bases. Trimming left V 3 bases short and J 10 bases short, with 17 bases between. CDR3 length equals 13 residues. Germline V CDR1 and CDR2: SGHDT, YYEEEE. CDR3 loop: CASSWGTTYIQYF. Written as DNA, the CDR3 is TGTGCCAGCAGCTGGGGGACCACTTACATCCAGTACTTC.

The chain carries TRBV7-6 and TRBJ1-2; D unclear. The CDR3 has 13 residues. V lost 2 bases and J lost 3, with 7 bases in between. CDR1 and CDR2 (germline): SGHVS, FNYEAQ. CDR3 region: CASSLNRDYGYTF. CDR3 DNA sequence: TGTGCCAGCAGCTTAAATAGAGACTATGGCTACACCTTC.

The chain is built from TRBV9 and TRBJ2-3; D call uncertain. Germline loops: CDR1 SGDLS, CDR2 YYNGEE. The CDR3 totals 15 residues. V lost 4 bases and J lost 0, with 12 bases in between. CDR3 residues: CASSLDLSSTDTQYF. In DNA form, the CDR3 reads TGTGCCAGCAGCCTTGATTTATCTAGCACAGATACGCAGTATTTT. The complete variable domain, with remaining parts taken from reference TRBV9 and TRBJ2-3, reads DSGVTQTPKHLITATGQRVTLRCSPRSGDLSVYWYQQSLDQGLQFLIQYYNGEERAKGNILERFSAQQFPDLHSELNLSSLELGDSALYFCASSLDLSSTDTQYFGPGTRLTVL.